The text below deals with one TCR beta chain. Its antigen is undetermined. The data belong to a study of T cell repertoires in cytomegalovirus infection. Study in general: Indications came from public TCR beta signatures; they pointed to CMV infection and to a matching HLA type.

TCRdb reprocessed the reads via MiXCR and lists one record per CDR3 protein. The table shows 550,000 to 700,000 distinct CDR3 sequences, with just under 40% occurring only once. The germline V gene has CDR1 SGHTA and CDR2 FQGNSA. V trimming: 0 bases; J trimming: 0 bases; junction bases outside the gene matches: 11. CDR3 size: 19 residues. The chain combines TRBV7-2 with TRBJ2-1, with TRBD1 matching 7 bases. The specimen comprised cultured PBMCs, sampled from culture after CMV antigen stimulation. The source of this sequence is a human donor in good health (CMV status not recorded). Some clones in this sample may be carry-over from other donors' samples. CDR3 loop: CASSLALGTAQSSYNEQFF. As DNA, the CDR3 is TGTGCCAGCAGCTTAGCGCTAGGGACAGCCCAAAGCTCCTACAATGAGCAGTTCTTC.